These 30 T cell receptor beta chains share one sample of origin, sequenced in a study of blood T cell repertoires in COVID-19. The method was immunoSEQ multiplex PCR; TCRdb's version includes in-frame clones alone and lacks a portion of them. The repertoire includes approximately 250,000 clones, approximately 80% of them detected once, and approximately 15% sits in the top ten. Material: PBMCs or T cells enriched from blood (not recorded which). The receptors stem from a man aged 40-49 years who had recovered from COVID-19.

The chain uses TRBV30 and TRBJ2-1, with D perhaps matching TRBD1 (5 bases). This CDR3 spans 12 amino acids. V shed 0 bases and J shed 6 bases, with 6 bases lying between them. Germline CDR1 GTSNPN, CDR2 SVGIG (reference sequence). The CDR3 spells CAWSVQANEQFF. Written as DNA, the CDR3 is TGTGCCTGGAGTGTACAGGCCAATGAGCAGTTCTTC.

The J gene is TRBJ2-5, the V gene TRBV5-1; 8 nucleotides match TRBD1. The CDR3 runs 16 residues. The trim removed 4 bases at V and 1 base at J, leaving 9 bases unmatched. Per germline, CDR1 SGHRS and CDR2 YFSETQ. The CDR3 DNA sequence: TGCGCCAGCAGCCTCAGACAGGGGAGTCCCCAAGAGACCCAGTACTTC. Protein: CASSLRQGSPQETQYF.

The rearrangement links TRBV4-3 to TRBJ2-7, with 7 positions matching TRBD1. This CDR3 is 15 amino acids long. V was clipped by 1 base and J by 2 bases; unmatched bases: 5. CDR1 is LGHNA, CDR2 YSLEER, per germline. CDR3 sequence (DNA): TGCGCCAGCAGCCAAGTGGGAGACAGGGCCTACGAGCAGTACTTC. The encoded protein is CASSQVGDRAYEQYF.

The chain carries TRBV7-2 and TRBJ2-7; tentative D call: TRBD1 (5 bases). The V end lost 5 bases, the J end lost 3 bases, and 17 bases lay between the germline ends. The CDR3 runs to 15 residues. Per germline, CDR1 SGHTA and CDR2 FQGNSA. CDR3 protein: CASSLHVGAGYEQYF. The CDR3 coding sequence is TGTGCCAGCAGCCTACATGTAGGGGCAGGCTACGAGCAGTACTTC.

This chain uses TRBV2 with TRBJ1-2, with TRBD1 matching over 7 bases. Unmatched junction bases numbered 7, after V lost 7 bases and J lost 2 bases. The CDR3 runs 14 residues. Germline CDR1 is SNHLY and CDR2 is FYNNEI. In DNA, the CDR3 is TGTGCCAGCAACACCGGGACAGAGAACTATGGCTACACCTTC. It yields the protein CASNTGTENYGYTF.

The chain recombines TRBV28 with TRBJ1-5; D remains unclear. Germline lookup yields CDR1 MDHEN and CDR2 SYDVKM. The CDR3 loop spans 15 amino acids. V was shortened by 5 bases and J by 2 bases, with 13 bases between the two germline ends. The chain's CDR3 is CASSRPSGGNQPQHF. CDR3 DNA: TGTGCCAGCAGTCGACCCTCGGGAGGCAATCAGCCCCAGCATTTT.

The rearrangement uses TRBV9 and TRBJ2-5; D is possibly TRBD1 (6 bases). This CDR3 region has 17 residues. Trimming removed 0 bases at V and 0 bases at J, with 15 bases between. The germline gives CDR1 SGDLS, CDR2 YYNGEE. The DNA for the CDR3 is TGTGCCAGCAGCGTAGAGGCTTGGGGGCAGAACCAAGAGACCCAGTACTTC. Its protein product is CASSVEAWGQNQETQYF.

The chain employs TRBV3-1 (or the pseudogene TRBV3-2) and TRBJ1-6, with unresolved D. The germline V and J ends were trimmed by 4 bases and 10 bases, with 14 bases remaining between them. The CDR3 covers 14 residues. Germline-derived CDR1 and CDR2 are LGHDT and YNNKEL (reference sequence). The CDR3 nucleotides read TGTGCCAGCAGCCCGGGAGGGATGGGCTCACCCCTCCACTTT. This encodes CASSPGGMGSPLHF.

The chain joins TRBV10-3 to TRBJ1-1, with D possibly being TRBD1 (6 bases). The CDR3 runs 14 residues. V was cut by 6 bases and J by 2 bases, with 13 bases left in between. Looked up from germline, CDR1 is ENHRY and CDR2 is SYGVKD. The DNA of the CDR3 is TGTGCCATCAGGTTTCGACAGGACAACACTGAAGCTTTCTTT. Encoded protein: CAIRFRQDNTEAFF.

The chain combines TRBV9 with TRBJ2-1; D is possibly TRBD2 (6 bases). Germline values: CDR1 SGDLS, CDR2 YYNGEE. The CDR3 contains 15 residues. Trimming left V 4 bases short and J 1 base short, with 12 bases between. The CDR3 loop reads CASSPSSVSYNEQFF. DNA for the CDR3: TGTGCCAGCAGCCCCTCTAGCGTTTCCTACAATGAGCAGTTCTTC.

This clone was counted only a few times. The CDR3 sequence: CASSQEGTKSGNTIYF. The CDR3 DNA follows: TGCGCCAGCAGCCAAGAGGGCACCAAAAGCGGAAACACCATATATTTT. The J gene is TRBJ1-3, the V gene TRBV4-3; no clear D. Germline V CDR1 and CDR2: LGHNA, YSLEER. This CDR3 is built from 16 residues. With 0 bases removed from V and 4 bases from J, the gap between germline ends came to 13 bases.

The chain couples TRBV3-1 (or the pseudogene TRBV3-2) to TRBJ1-5; TRBD1 matches 7 bases. This CDR3 region has 14 residues. Trimming at V came to 4 bases and at J to 3 bases, leaving 3 bases not matched to a gene. Germline CDR1 and CDR2: LGHDT and YNNKEL (reference sequence). DNA for the CDR3: TGTGCCAGCAGCCTGACAGGGTACAATCAGCCCCAGCATTTT. This gives the protein CASSLTGYNQPQHF.

V is TRBV10-1 and J is TRBJ2-5; the match to TRBD2 covers 7 bases. The germline CDR1 and CDR2 sequences are WNHNN and SYGVQD (reference sequence). The J segment lost 5 bases and the V segment lost 0 bases, leaving 3 bases of the junction unmatched. The CDR3 runs 14 residues. The CDR3 DNA reads as TGCGCCAGCAGTGAGTCAGCCGGGAGGGAGACCCAGTACTTC. It is translated as CASSESAGRETQYF.

This clone occurred a few times. The rearrangement joins TRBV5-8 to TRBJ1-1; weak D call: TRBD1 (5 bases). CDR1 is SGHTS and CDR2 is YDEGEE in the germline V gene. V was shortened by 4 bases and J by 6 bases, with 16 bases between the two germline ends. The CDR3 contains 14 residues. CDR3 DNA sequence: TGTGCCAGCAGCGGCTTTTGGTGGGGCCCTGAAGCTTTCTTT. Translating gives CASSGFWWGPEAFF.

With respect to this clone: This sample also contains other DNA sequences that code for the same CDR3. This sequence joins TRBV3-1 (or the pseudogene TRBV3-2) and TRBJ1-5; tentative D call: TRBD1 (6 bases). Per germline, CDR1 LGHDT and CDR2 YNNKEL (reference sequence). The length of the CDR3 is 12 residues. V lost 4 bases, J lost 6 bases, and 7 bases lay in between. The CDR3 sequence is CASSLRGQPQHF. DNA of the CDR3: TGTGCCAGCAGCCTCAGGGGTCAGCCCCAGCATTTT.

V and J are TRBV7-9 and TRBJ1-4; the D gene is possibly TRBD1 (5 bases). Germline values: CDR1 SEHNR, CDR2 FQNEAQ (reference sequence). The CDR3 has 16 amino acids. With 3 bases removed from V and 2 bases from J, the gap between germline ends came to 13 bases. CDR3 bases: TGTGCCAGCAGCTTTGGCGCGGGGGGGACTAATGAAAAACTGTTTTTT. Translated: CASSFGAGGTNEKLFF.

V gene TRBV19 combines with J gene TRBJ1-5; the D gene is possibly TRBD1 (5 bases). V shed 9 bases and J shed 5 bases, with 14 bases lying between them. CDR1 is LNHDA and CDR2 is SQIVND in the germline V gene (reference sequence). The CDR3 has 13 residues. CDR3 nucleotides: TGTGCCAGCGGGGGGAGGGGAGATCAGCCCCAGCATTTT. This encodes CASGGRGDQPQHF.

V is TRBV7-9 and J is TRBJ1-5; TRBD1 might be the D (5 bases). The V and J ends lost 4 bases and 7 bases respectively, with 8 bases between them. Per germline, CDR1 SEHNR and CDR2 FQNEAQ (reference sequence). The CDR3 is 12 amino acids. CDR3 nucleotide sequence: TGTGCCAGCAGCTCCGGGGGGCAGCCCCAGCATTTT. It translates to CASSSGGQPQHF.

The rearrangement uses TRBV27 and TRBJ2-1; 10 positions match TRBD2. V trimming: 5 bases; J trimming: 10 bases; junction bases outside the gene matches: 14. CDR1 is MNHEY, CDR2 SMNVEV, per germline (reference sequence). The CDR3 has 16 amino acids. CDR3 amino acids: CASSRPTGLAFREQFF. Here the CDR3 DNA reads TGTGCCAGCAGTCGCCCCACGGGACTAGCGTTCAGAGAGCAGTTCTTC.

This chain connects TRBV29-1 to TRBJ2-3; possibly TRBD1 for D (5 bases). The germline gives CDR1 SQVTM, CDR2 ANQGSEA. The CDR3 length is 13 residues. Deletions cut 6 bases from V and 1 base from J, with 11 bases between. CDR3 amino acids: CSVIGVGTDTQYF. The CDR3 nucleotides read TGCAGCGTAATAGGGGTGGGCACAGATACGCAGTATTTT.

V is TRBV7-9 and J is TRBJ2-5; 13 bases are shared with TRBD2. Trimming at V came to 4 bases and at J to 2 bases, leaving 1 base not matched to a gene. The CDR3 consists of 15 residues. Germline CDR1 SEHNR, CDR2 FQNEAQ (reference sequence). The CDR3 spells CASSWTSGRQETQYF. The CDR3 DNA sequence: TGTGCCAGCAGCTGGACTAGCGGGAGACAAGAGACCCAGTACTTC.

V and J are TRBV12-3 or TRBV12-4 and TRBJ1-2, with a weak D call TRBD1 (5 bases). The length of the CDR3 is 13 residues. Trimming pared 6 bases from V and 5 bases from J, leaving 13 bases between. The CDR3 sequence: CASSRQSAYGYTF. The CDR3, as DNA: TGTGCCAGCAGCCGACAGTCGGCTTATGGCTACACCTTC.

V usage is TRBV5-8 and J usage is TRBJ2-7; 9 positions agree with TRBD1. Germline-derived CDR1 and CDR2 are SGHTS and YDEGEE. V shed 1 base and J 7 bases; nucleotides not matched to a gene: 9. The length of the CDR3 is 15 residues. The CDR3 reads CASSLIGTGTWEQYF. CDR3 bases: TGTGCCAGCAGCTTGATAGGGACAGGGACATGGGAGCAGTACTTC.

The chain joins TRBV28 to TRBJ1-5, with TRBD1 matching over 9 bases. Germline V CDR1 and CDR2: MDHEN, SYDVKM. This CDR3 region has 16 residues. Unmatched junction bases numbered 7, after V lost 5 bases and J lost 2 bases. DNA of the CDR3: TGTGCCAGCAGTATGTACAGGGGGCTAGGCAATCAGCCCCAGCATTTT. Its protein product is CASSMYRGLGNQPQHF.

This CDR3 reads CASSRTGINEKLFF. The CDR3, as DNA: TGCGCCAGCAGCCGGACAGGCATTAATGAAAAACTGTTTTTT. The chain joins TRBV5-1 to TRBJ1-4, with TRBD1 matching 7 bases. Germline CDR1 is SGHRS and CDR2 is YFSETQ. This CDR3 is built from 14 residues. After removal of 4 bases from V and 4 bases from J, the junction contained 4 bases not matched to a gene.

The V gene is TRBV6-5, the J gene TRBJ2-3; TRBD1 might be the D (6 bases). Between the trimmed V and J ends, which lost 7 bases and 2 bases, there was a span of 13 bases. The CDR3 has 14 amino acids. Germline V lookup: CDR1 MNHEY, CDR2 SVGAGI. CDR3 sequence reads: CASTLQGTTDTQYF. DNA for the CDR3: TGTGCCAGCACATTACAGGGTACCACAGATACGCAGTATTTT.

The CDR3 DNA reads TGTGCCAGCAGCTTTTTGCGGGGTACAGATACGCAGTATTTT. Translating gives CASSFLRGTDTQYF. The rearrangement joins TRBV7-2 to TRBJ2-3; a possible D gene is TRBD2 (6 bases). CDR3 length equals 14 residues. Germline CDR1 SGHTA, CDR2 FQGNSA. The V gene lost 3 bases and the J gene lost 3 bases, with 10 bases spanning the gap.

For this clone: The junction shows a germline mismatch at one end, possibly a read error. V usage is TRBV11-2 and J usage is TRBJ2-1, with TRBD2 as a possible D gene (7 bases). Germline V gene sequence: CDR1 SGHAT, CDR2 FQNNGV. The CDR3 covers 11 residues. CDR3 protein: CASSLGGGGLF. CDR3 sequence (DNA): TGTGCCAGCAGCTTAGGGGGGGGCGGCCTCTTC.

The chain is built from TRBV12-3 or TRBV12-4 and TRBJ1-2, with no clear D. V dropped 6 bases and J dropped 4 bases, with 6 bases sitting between them. The CDR3 is 11 amino acids. CDR3 sequence: CASRRSYGYTF. The CDR3 nucleotides read TGTGCCAGCAGAAGGAGCTATGGCTACACCTTC.

V and J are TRBV6-2 or TRBV6-3 and TRBJ1-2; D call uncertain. The CDR3 is made up of 12 amino acids. V lost 6 bases and J 4 bases, leaving 9 bases between the germline ends. CDR1 is MNHEY, CDR2 SVGEGT, per germline. The CDR3 nucleotides are TGTGCCAGCAGCCAAAACGGCTATGGCTACACCTTC. This codes for CASSQNGYGYTF.